This T cell receptor beta chain was identified in a study of blood T cell repertoires in COVID-19. Study details: Specimens from acute and convalescent COVID-19 originated in the United States, Italy and Spain. The analysed material was cDNA or gDNA that came from T cells, B-cell-depleted T cells, or PBMCs.

As handled by the study authors: Estimation of nucleated cell counts was performed using reference gene primer amplification. Sequencing used immunoSEQ multiplex PCR; TCRdb keeps in-frame clones, though not all of them. D and trimming come from the DNA, and the V and J calls and clone size come from that table. The sample yields fewer than 110,000 clones, 84% seen once. Germline assignment: CDR1 SGDLS and CDR2 YYNGEE. The CDR3 consists of 14 residues. The V end was cut by 1 base, the J end by 4 bases, with 11 bases between. The chain carries TRBV9 and TRBJ1-1, with D perhaps TRBD1 (6 bases). Sequencing was carried out using peripheral blood. This sequence was found in a human donor in a cohort sampled during active COVID-19. CDR3 in amino acids: CASSVRLGGTEAFF. The CDR3 DNA is TGTGCCAGCAGCGTACGTTTAGGGGGCACTGAAGCTTTCTTT.